This T cell receptor (beta chain) comes out of a study of PD-1 blockade in classical Hodgkin lymphoma. General study findings and limits: Possible causes of repertoire differences, disease activity or prior therapy, remain undefined.

Clones were read by immunoSEQ multiplex PCR, and TCRdb kept only the in-frame ones, dropping some. The sample lists 20,000 to 25,000 clones, approximately 93% occurring once. Documented time point: newly diagnosed, previously untreated cHL patient sample. Details on this clone: Its matching antigen is unknown.

The source is a human donor with classical Hodgkin lymphoma. Sequences were obtained from peripheral blood mononuclear cells (PBMCs).

CDR3 in DNA: TGTGCCAGCAGCACCCGGGGGACCTACGAGCAGTACTTC. Its translation is CASSTRGTYEQYF. V usage is TRBV5-4 and J usage is TRBJ2-7; possible D gene TRBD2, 6 bases. With 4 bases removed from V and 2 bases from J, the gap between germline ends came to 10 bases. This CDR3 spans 13 amino acids. Germline CDR1 reads SGHNT; CDR2 reads YYREEE (reference sequence).